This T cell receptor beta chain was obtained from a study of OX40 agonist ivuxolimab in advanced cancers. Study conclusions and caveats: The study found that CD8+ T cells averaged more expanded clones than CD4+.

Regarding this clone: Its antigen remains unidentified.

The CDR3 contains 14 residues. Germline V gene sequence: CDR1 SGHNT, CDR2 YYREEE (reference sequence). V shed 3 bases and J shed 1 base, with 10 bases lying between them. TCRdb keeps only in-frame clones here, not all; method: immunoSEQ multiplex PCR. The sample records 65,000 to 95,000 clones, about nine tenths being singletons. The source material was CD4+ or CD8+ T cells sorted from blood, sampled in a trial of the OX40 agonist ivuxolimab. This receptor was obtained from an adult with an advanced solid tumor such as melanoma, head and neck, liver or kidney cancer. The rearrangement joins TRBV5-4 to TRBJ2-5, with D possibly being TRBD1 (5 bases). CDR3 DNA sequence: TGTGCCAGCAGCTCGACAGAGACCCAAGAGACCCAGTACTTC. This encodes CASSSTETQETQYF.